The 27 T cell receptor beta chains given below trace back to one sample, sequenced in a study of blood T cell repertoires in COVID-19. Sequencing was performed with immunoSEQ multiplex PCR; in TCRdb, only in-frame clones are kept and a portion is missing. The data hold 220,000 or so clones, with 84% observed a single time. Specimen: peripheral blood. These receptors came from a woman aged 60-70 years with acute or convalescent COVID-19.

This clone appeared once. The rearrangement links TRBV27 to TRBJ2-2, with 8 bases lining up with TRBD1. Looked up from germline, CDR1 is MNHEY and CDR2 is SMNVEV (reference sequence). This CDR3 is 15 amino acids long. J was trimmed by 8 bases and V by 6 bases; bases with no gene match: 11. Here the CDR3 DNA reads TGTGCCAGCAGGACCGGGACAGGTTCGGCTGGGGAGCTGTTTTTT. This sequence encodes CASRTGTGSAGELFF.

This CDR3 reads CAWSARTNTEAFF. DNA for the CDR3: TGTGCCTGGAGTGCCCGGACAAACACTGAAGCTTTCTTT. The rearrangement links TRBV30 to TRBJ1-1, with a possible D match to TRBD1 (5 bases). The CDR3 covers 13 residues. The germline gives CDR1 GTSNPN, CDR2 SVGIG (reference sequence). Trimming removed 1 base at V and 2 bases at J, with 8 bases between.

The V gene is TRBV6-4, the J gene TRBJ1-5; possible D gene TRBD1, 5 bases. This CDR3 is built from 18 residues. Per germline, CDR1 MRHNA and CDR2 SNTAGT. This CDR3 is CGRTETPGGANGNQPQHF. The CDR3 region has the DNA TGTGGTAGAACCGAAACGCCGGGCGGGGCGAATGGCAATCAGCCCCAGCATTTT.

The DNA of the CDR3 is TGTGCCAGCTTACGGGACAGGGGCTCCTTGAACACTGAAGCTTTCTTT. The encoded protein is CASLRDRGSLNTEAFF. The chain employs TRBV18 and TRBJ1-1; 10 positions match TRBD1. CDR3 length equals 16 residues. Germline trimming cut 7 bases from V and 0 bases from J; bases unmatched to any gene: 8. The germline V gene has CDR1 KGHSH and CDR2 LQKENI.

This chain joins TRBV19 and TRBJ2-7, with 8 bases lining up with TRBD1. The ends lost 6 bases at V and 2 bases at J; junction bases unmatched: 12. The CDR3 length is 16 residues. The V gene's germline CDR1 is LNHDA and CDR2 SQIVND (reference sequence). CDR3 in DNA: TGTGCCAGTAGGAACACACTCGGGACAGGCACCTACGAGCAGTACTTC. Protein: CASRNTLGTGTYEQYF.

This clone came up once. This chain joins TRBV3-1 (or the pseudogene TRBV3-2) and TRBJ2-3; 11 bases match TRBD2. V lost 5 bases, J lost 3 bases, and 4 bases stayed unmatched. CDR3 length equals 15 residues. Germline V gene sequence: CDR1 LGHDT, CDR2 YNNKEL (reference sequence). CDR3 DNA: TGTGCCAGCAGCAATATAGCGGGGGGGACAGATACGCAGTATTTT. Translated: CASSNIAGGTDTQYF.

The V and J genes are TRBV5-5 and TRBJ2-2, with D possibly TRBD1 on 6 matching bases. This CDR3 is built from 19 residues. CDR1 and CDR2 from the germline V gene are SGHKS and YYEKEE (reference sequence). Trimming stripped 4 bases from V and 0 bases from J, with 22 bases between. In DNA form, the CDR3 reads TGTGCCAGCAGCGAAAATTACGTCGGACAGTCCCCGAACACCGGGGAGCTGTTTTTT. It encodes CASSENYVGQSPNTGELFF.

The chain joins TRBV5-1 to TRBJ2-3, with D tentatively TRBD1 (6 bases). From germline, CDR1 is SGHRS and CDR2 YFSETQ. The V gene lost 3 bases and the J gene lost 4 bases, with 12 bases spanning the gap. This CDR3 contains 14 residues. Here the CDR3 reads CASSYYAGADTQYF. CDR3 DNA: TGCGCCAGCAGCTATTATGCAGGGGCAGATACGCAGTATTTT.

The CDR3 DNA reads TGTGCCAGCAGCTTGGGGGCGAAGTTCGGCTATGGCTACACCTTC. Translated: CASSLGAKFGYGYTF. The genes are TRBV5-6 and TRBJ1-2; D is uncertain. Germline V gene sequence: CDR1 SGHDT, CDR2 YYEEEE. V gave up 0 bases and J gave up 4 bases, with 13 bases separating them. This CDR3 region has 15 residues.

The rearrangement joins TRBV5-6 to TRBJ2-1; D is undetermined. There are 13 residues in the CDR3. V was cut by 2 bases and J by 3 bases, with 6 bases left in between. Looked up from germline, CDR1 is SGHDT and CDR2 is YYEEEE. DNA for the CDR3: TGTGCCAGCAGCTTCGAGGACTACAATGAGCAGTTCTTC. Protein product: CASSFEDYNEQFF.

This chain links TRBV5-5 with TRBJ1-5; no clear D. The CDR3 totals 14 residues. V was shortened by 3 bases and J by 6 bases, with 13 bases between the two germline ends. CDR1 and CDR2 from the germline V gene are SGHKS and YYEKEE (reference sequence). The CDR3 loop reads CASSSQGGRQPQHF. CDR3 DNA: TGTGCCAGCAGCTCCCAAGGAGGACGTCAGCCCCAGCATTTT.

This clone was counted once. V usage is TRBV11-2 and J usage is TRBJ1-2; 8 bases agree with TRBD1. Germline V lookup: CDR1 SGHAT, CDR2 FQNNGV. Germline trimming cut 9 bases from V and 4 bases from J; bases unmatched to any gene: 13. The CDR3 consists of 15 residues. The CDR3 sequence: CASTLGAGGFYGYTF. CDR3 bases: TGTGCCAGTACTTTAGGCGCAGGGGGCTTCTATGGCTACACCTTC.

This clone was picked up one time. The V call is TRBV10-3, the J call TRBJ1-6; D is possibly TRBD1 (6 bases). CDR3 size: 16 residues. Germline V CDR1 and CDR2: ENHRY, SYGVKD. V lost 0 bases and J lost 0, with 6 bases in between. CDR3 loop: CAISESQGSYNSPLHF. CDR3 coding DNA: TGTGCCATCAGTGAGTCACAGGGCTCCTATAATTCACCCCTCCACTTT.

The V call is TRBV6-5, the J call TRBJ2-3; D is ambiguous. This CDR3 has 13 residues. Trimming cost V 5 bases and J 3 bases, with 9 bases left between them. Looked up from germline, CDR1 is MNHEY and CDR2 is SVGAGI. CDR3 in DNA: TGTGCCAGCAGTCTCTTGAGGACAGATACGCAGTATTTT. This codes for CASSLLRTDTQYF.

The rearrangement links TRBV18 to TRBJ1-3; 12 bases align to TRBD1. The CDR3 is made up of 18 amino acids. CDR1 is KGHSH and CDR2 is LQKENI in the germline V gene. Germline trimming cut 5 bases from V and 0 bases from J; bases unmatched to any gene: 8. The CDR3 DNA is TGTGCCAGCTCATCCACCGGGACAGGGGGCGCCTCTGGAAACACCATATATTTT. It specifies CASSSTGTGGASGNTIYF. Filled out from reference TRBV18 and TRBJ1-3, the complete variable domain reads NAGVMQNPRHLVRRRGQEARLRCSPMKGHSHVYWYRQLPEEGLKFMVYLQKENIIDESGMPKERFSAEFPKEGPSILRIQQVVRGDSAAYFCASSSTGTGGASGNTIYFGEGSWLTVV.

The gene calls are TRBV5-1 and TRBJ1-5, with TRBD1 identical over 7 bases. The trim removed 4 bases at V and 1 base at J, leaving 2 bases unmatched. The germline CDR1 and CDR2 sequences are SGHRS and YFSETQ. CDR3 size: 14 residues. CDR3 bases: TGCGCCAGCAGCCTGGGACAGAGCAATCAGCCCCAGCATTTT. As protein: CASSLGQSNQPQHF.

The J gene is TRBJ2-7, the V gene TRBV2; tentative D call: TRBD2 (5 bases). The CDR3 runs 12 residues. The germline gives CDR1 SNHLY, CDR2 FYNNEI. Trimming took off 5 bases at V and 7 bases at J, with 12 bases between the two ends. This CDR3 is CASSMGSSEQYF. Here the CDR3 DNA reads TGTGCCAGCAGTATGGGGAGTTCGGAGCAGTACTTC.

The chain employs TRBV7-3 and TRBJ2-3; D is uncertain. V lost 2 bases to trimming and J lost 3 bases, with 6 bases between them. This CDR3 is built from 13 residues. Germline V gene lookup returns CDR1 SGHTA and CDR2 FQGTGA. In nucleotides, the CDR3 is TGTGCCAGCAGCTTAGAGGCGACAGATACGCAGTATTTT. Translated, it gives CASSLEATDTQYF. Filled out from reference TRBV7-3 and TRBJ2-3, the complete variable domain reads GAGVSQTPSNKVTEKGKYVELRCDPISGHTALYWYRQSLGQGPEFLIYFQGTGAADDSGLPNDRFFAVRPEGSVSTLKIQRTERGDSAVYLCASSLEATDTQYFGPGTRLTVL.

The genes are TRBV18 and TRBJ2-7; TRBD1 agrees at 7 bases. V lost 3 bases to trimming and J lost 0 bases; unmatched junction nucleotides: 2. The CDR3 extends over 14 amino acids. From germline, CDR1 is KGHSH and CDR2 LQKENI. Written as DNA, the CDR3 is TGTGCCAGCTCACCGGGACAGAACTCCTACGAGCAGTACTTC. Protein sequence: CASSPGQNSYEQYF.

The V call is TRBV6-1, the J call TRBJ1-4; perhaps TRBD1 as D (6 bases). With 3 bases removed from V and 5 bases from J, the gap between germline ends came to 13 bases. This CDR3 spans 15 amino acids. From germline, CDR1 is MNHNS and CDR2 SASEGT. The CDR3 region has the DNA TGTGCCAGCAGTGATAGAGGGAGGGGGAATGAAAAACTGTTTTTT. Amino acids: CASSDRGRGNEKLFF.

The chain combines TRBV7-2 with TRBJ2-3, with a tentative D call TRBD2 (6 bases). V shed 5 bases and J shed 2 bases, with 20 bases lying between them. This CDR3 has 17 residues. Per the germline V gene, CDR1 is SGHTA and CDR2 is FQGNSA. The CDR3 DNA follows: TGTGCCAGCAGCCCGACTGTCTTCGGCGGGAACACAGATACGCAGTATTTT. Amino acid sequence: CASSPTVFGGNTDTQYF. The complete variable domain, with remaining parts taken from reference TRBV7-2 and TRBJ2-3, reads GAGVSQSPSNKVTEKGKDVELRCDPISGHTALYWYRQSLGQGLEFLIYFQGNSAPDKSGLPSDRFSAERTGGSVSTLTIQRTQQEDSAVYLCASSPTVFGGNTDTQYFGPGTRLTVL.

This chain joins TRBV11-2 and TRBJ2-5; 8 bases are a match to TRBD2. V dropped 0 bases and J dropped 8; count of bases not matched to a gene: 5. Germline V lookup: CDR1 SGHAT, CDR2 FQNNGV. CDR3 length: 14 residues. This chain's CDR3 is CASSLERTSSTQYF. The CDR3 nucleotides read TGTGCCAGCAGCTTAGAAAGGACTAGCAGTACCCAGTACTTC.

This chain uses TRBV4-3 with TRBJ2-3; the D is unclear. CDR1 is LGHNA and CDR2 is YSLEER in the germline V gene. V lost 1 base and J lost 2, with 13 bases in between. The CDR3 is made up of 16 amino acids. CDR3 loop: CASSQVRSASTDTQYF. CDR3 nucleotides: TGCGCCAGCAGCCAAGTCCGATCCGCGTCCACAGATACGCAGTATTTT.

This sequence joins TRBV27 and TRBJ2-3; TRBD2 aligns across 10 bases. CDR3 size: 18 residues. With 5 bases clipped from V and 5 bases from J, the junction kept 16 bases outside the gene matches. In germline, CDR1 is MNHEY, CDR2 SMNVEV (reference sequence). The CDR3 DNA reads as TGTGCCAGCAGTCCAAGAAGTAGCGGGGGGAGCCCTCAAGATACGCAGTATTTT. It is translated as CASSPRSSGGSPQDTQYF.

The chain links TRBV4-1 to TRBJ1-2; 8 bases are a match to TRBD1. The CDR3 sequence is 15 residues long. Germline assignment: CDR1 MGHRA and CDR2 YSYEKL. V shed 1 base, J shed 5 bases, and the junction held 6 bases outside the gene matches. In nucleotides, the CDR3 is TGCGCCAGCAGCCAAGGCTCGGGACAGGTTTATGGCTACACCTTC. As protein: CASSQGSGQVYGYTF.

Written as DNA, the CDR3 is TGTGCCAGCAGCTTATCTCCCTCCCATGAGCAGTTCTTC. Its translation is CASSLSPSHEQFF. The gene calls are TRBV7-3 and TRBJ2-1, with unresolved D. V was trimmed by 2 bases and J by 8 bases, leaving 10 bases between them. The CDR3 extends over 13 amino acids. Per germline, CDR1 SGHTA and CDR2 FQGTGA.

The CDR3 sequence: CASRGQGRTYGYTF. CDR3 coding DNA: TGTGCCAGCCGCGGACAGGGGCGTACTTATGGCTACACCTTC. V and J are TRBV5-4 and TRBJ1-2, with TRBD1 identical over 9 bases. The J segment lost 5 bases and the V segment lost 7 bases, leaving 9 bases of the junction unmatched. The germline CDR1 and CDR2 sequences are SGHNT and YYREEE (reference sequence). This CDR3 contains 14 residues.